This T cell receptor (beta chain) was found in a study of OX40 agonist ivuxolimab in advanced cancers. Overall study: Head and neck, renal cell, melanoma or hepatocellular carcinoma were the cancers that dose-escalation patients had.

Remarks on this clone: The antigen is undetermined.

Study findings and constraints: CD8+ T cells averaged more expanded clones than CD4+.

This CDR3 has 12 amino acids. Germline assignment: CDR1 PRHDT and CDR2 FYEKMQ (reference sequence). The V gene lost 8 bases and the J gene lost 7 bases, with 11 bases spanning the gap. TCRdb keeps only in-frame clones here, not all; method: immunoSEQ multiplex PCR. The sample holds about 8,300 clones, over 55% seen once. The V gene is TRBV13, the J gene TRBJ2-2; TRBD1 might be the D (6 bases). This receptor was taken from an adult with an advanced solid tumor such as melanoma, head and neck, liver or kidney cancer. Source: CD4+ or CD8+ T cells sorted from blood, taken in a trial of the OX40 agonist ivuxolimab. CDR3 protein: CASRGGSGELFF. DNA of the CDR3: TGTGCCAGCCGAGGGGGAAGCGGGGAGCTGTTTTTT.